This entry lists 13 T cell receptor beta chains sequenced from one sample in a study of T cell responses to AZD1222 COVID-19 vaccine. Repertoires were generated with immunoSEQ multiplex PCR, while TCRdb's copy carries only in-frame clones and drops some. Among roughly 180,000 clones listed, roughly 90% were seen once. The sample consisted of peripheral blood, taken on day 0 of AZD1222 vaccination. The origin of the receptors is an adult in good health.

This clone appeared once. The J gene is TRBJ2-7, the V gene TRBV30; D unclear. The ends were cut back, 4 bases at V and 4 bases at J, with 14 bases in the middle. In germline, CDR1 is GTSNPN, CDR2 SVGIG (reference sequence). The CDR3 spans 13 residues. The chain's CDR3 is CAWTGPPQYEQYF. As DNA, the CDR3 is TGTGCCTGGACCGGTCCCCCCCAATACGAGCAGTACTTC. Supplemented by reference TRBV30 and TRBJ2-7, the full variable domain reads SQTIHQWPATLVQPVGSPLSLECTVEGTSNPNLYWYRQAAGRGLQLLFYSVGIGQISSEVPQNLSASRPQDRQFILSSKKLLLSDSGFYLCAWTGPPQYEQYFGPGTRLTVT.

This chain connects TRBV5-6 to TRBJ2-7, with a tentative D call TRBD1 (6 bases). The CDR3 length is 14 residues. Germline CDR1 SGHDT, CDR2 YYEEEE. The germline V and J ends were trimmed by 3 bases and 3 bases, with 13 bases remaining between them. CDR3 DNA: TGTGCCAGCAGCTCCCAGGGGAGCGGCTACGAGCAGTACTTC. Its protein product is CASSSQGSGYEQYF. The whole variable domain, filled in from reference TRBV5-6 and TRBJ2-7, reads DAGVTQSPTHLIKTRGQQVTLRCSPKSGHDTVSWYQQALGQGPQFIFQYYEEEERQRGNFPDRFSGHQFPNYSSELNVNALLLGDSALYLCASSSQGSGYEQYFGPGTRLTVT.

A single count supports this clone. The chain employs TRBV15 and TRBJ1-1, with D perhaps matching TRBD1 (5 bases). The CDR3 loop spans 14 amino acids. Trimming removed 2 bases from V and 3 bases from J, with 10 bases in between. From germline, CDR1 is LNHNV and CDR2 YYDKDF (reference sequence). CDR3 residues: CATSRSLGDTEAFF. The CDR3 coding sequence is TGTGCCACCAGCAGATCCCTAGGGGACACTGAAGCTTTCTTT. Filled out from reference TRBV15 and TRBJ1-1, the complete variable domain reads DAMVIQNPRYQVTQFGKPVTLSCSQTLNHNVMYWYQQKSSQAPKLLFHYYDKDFNNEADTPDNFQSRRPNTSFCFLDIRSPGLGDTAMYLCATSRSLGDTEAFFGQGTRLTVV.

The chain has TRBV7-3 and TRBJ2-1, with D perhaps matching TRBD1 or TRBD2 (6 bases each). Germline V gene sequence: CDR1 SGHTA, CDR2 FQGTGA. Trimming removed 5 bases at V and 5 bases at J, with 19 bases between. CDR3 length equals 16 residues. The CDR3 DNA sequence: TGTGCCAGCAGCACCCGTGTCGGGGGCAGAAACAATGAGCAGTTCTTC. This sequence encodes CASSTRVGGRNNEQFF.

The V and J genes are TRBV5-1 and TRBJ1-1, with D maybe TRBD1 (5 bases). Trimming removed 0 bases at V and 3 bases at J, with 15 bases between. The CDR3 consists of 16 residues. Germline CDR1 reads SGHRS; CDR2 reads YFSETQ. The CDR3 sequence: CASSLASSGRDTEAFF. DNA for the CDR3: TGCGCCAGCAGCTTGGCTTCCTCGGGGCGCGACACTGAAGCTTTCTTT.

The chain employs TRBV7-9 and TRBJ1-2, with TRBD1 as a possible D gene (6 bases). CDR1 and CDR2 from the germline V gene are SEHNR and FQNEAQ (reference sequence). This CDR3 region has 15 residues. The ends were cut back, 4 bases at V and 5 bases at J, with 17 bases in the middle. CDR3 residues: CASSSSSTGYYGYTF. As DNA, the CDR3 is TGTGCCAGCAGCTCCTCCTCGACAGGTTATTATGGCTACACCTTC.

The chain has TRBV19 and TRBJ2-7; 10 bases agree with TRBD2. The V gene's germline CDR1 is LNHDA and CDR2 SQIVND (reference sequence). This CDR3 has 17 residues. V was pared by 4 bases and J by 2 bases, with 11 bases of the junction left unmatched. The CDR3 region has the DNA TGTGCCAGTAGTAAACTAGCGGGGTCCCACGGGACCTACGAGCAGTACTTC. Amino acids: CASSKLAGSHGTYEQYF.

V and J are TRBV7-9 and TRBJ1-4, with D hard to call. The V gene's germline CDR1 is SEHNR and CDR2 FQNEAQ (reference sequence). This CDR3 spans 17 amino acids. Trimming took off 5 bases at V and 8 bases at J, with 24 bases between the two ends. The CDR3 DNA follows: TGTGCCAGCAGCACGACGGTGGCTGGCCCCGACGACGAAAAACTGTTTTTT. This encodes CASSTTVAGPDDEKLFF. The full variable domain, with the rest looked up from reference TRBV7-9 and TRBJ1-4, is DTGVSQNPRHKITKRGQNVTFRCDPISEHNRLYWYRQTLGQGPEFLTYFQNEAQLEKSRLLSDRFSAERPKGSFSTLEIQRTEQGDSAMYLCASSTTVAGPDDEKLFFGSGTQLSVL.

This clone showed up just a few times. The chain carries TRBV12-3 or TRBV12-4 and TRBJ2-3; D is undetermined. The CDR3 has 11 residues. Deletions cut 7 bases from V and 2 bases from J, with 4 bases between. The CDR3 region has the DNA TGTGCCAGCACCAACACAGATACGCAGTATTTT. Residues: CASTNTDTQYF.

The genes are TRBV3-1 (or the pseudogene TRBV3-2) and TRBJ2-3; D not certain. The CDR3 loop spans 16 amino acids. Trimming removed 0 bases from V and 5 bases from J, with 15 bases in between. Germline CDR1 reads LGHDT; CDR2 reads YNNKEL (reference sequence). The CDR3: CASSQDRLAGLDTQYF. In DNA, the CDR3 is TGTGCCAGCAGCCAAGACCGGTTGGCCGGGCTAGATACGCAGTATTTT.

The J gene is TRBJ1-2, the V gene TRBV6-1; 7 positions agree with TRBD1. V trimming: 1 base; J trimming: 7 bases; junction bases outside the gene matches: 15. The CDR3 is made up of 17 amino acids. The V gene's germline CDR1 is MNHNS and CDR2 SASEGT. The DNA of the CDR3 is TGTGCCAGCAGTGAAGAGGTAGGACAGGCTCTTATCAGTGGCTACACCTTC. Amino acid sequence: CASSEEVGQALISGYTF.

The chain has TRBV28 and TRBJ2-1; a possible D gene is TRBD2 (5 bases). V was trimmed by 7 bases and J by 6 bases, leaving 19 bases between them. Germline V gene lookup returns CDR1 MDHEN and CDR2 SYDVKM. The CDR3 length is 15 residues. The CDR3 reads CASTYRAGFPNEQFF. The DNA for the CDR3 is TGTGCCAGCACCTACCGGGCGGGTTTTCCCAATGAGCAGTTCTTC.

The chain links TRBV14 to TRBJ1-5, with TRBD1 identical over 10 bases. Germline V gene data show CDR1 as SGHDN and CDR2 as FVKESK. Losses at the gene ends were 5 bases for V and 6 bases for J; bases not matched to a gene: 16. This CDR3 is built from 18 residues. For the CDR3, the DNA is TGTGCCAGCAGCAAAAGGGACAGGGGACCACAGTGGGGTCAGCCCCAGCATTTT. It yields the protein CASSKRDRGPQWGQPQHF.